A single sample gave rise to the 25 T cell receptor beta chains below, sequenced in a study of neoadjuvant anti-PD-1 for oral cavity cancer (TCRdb year 2021). The time point label of this sample denotes: before neoadjuvant nivolumab. The library was produced with the immunoSEQ multiplex PCR assay. The table was pulled from immuneACCESS by TCRdb, which kept in-frame rearrangements only. Such tables lose some clones; where checked, under half of the loss comes from unresolved V genes, and the rest has no known cause. In this sample the table shows fewer than 90,000 clones, under 90% of which occur a single time. The ten top clones hold over 2.5% of the sample. Source: PBMCs, taken before nivolumab (anti-PD-1) treatment. The receptors originated from a person aged 35-80 years with oral cavity squamous cell carcinoma.

V usage is TRBV29-1 and J usage is TRBJ1-1; weak D call: TRBD1 (6 bases). Germline-derived CDR1 and CDR2 are SQVTM and ANQGSEA. This CDR3 is built from 13 residues. The CDR3 coding sequence is TGCAGTGGTTACAGGGTAGTCGACACTGAAGCTTTCTTT. It translates to CSGYRVVDTEAFF.

V gene TRBV9 combines with J gene TRBJ2-2; tentative D call: TRBD2 (6 bases). The CDR3 contains 15 residues. CDR1 is SGDLS and CDR2 is YYNGEE in the germline V gene. Trimming took off 2 bases at V and 1 base at J, with 9 bases between the two ends. The CDR3 loop is CASSVGGRNTGELFF. The CDR3 region has the DNA TGTGCCAGCAGCGTCGGAGGGAGGAACACCGGGGAGCTGTTTTTT.

The chain has TRBV7-6 and TRBJ2-6; D gene uncertain. The CDR3 runs to 15 residues. Looked up from germline, CDR1 is SGHVS and CDR2 is FNYEAQ. Trimming left V 5 bases short and J 1 base short, with 9 bases between. The CDR3 bases are TGTGCCAGCAGCCCCTTCAGATCTGGGGCCAACGTCCTGACTTTC. It encodes CASSPFRSGANVLTF. Together with reference TRBV7-6 and TRBJ2-6, the CDR3 gives the full variable domain: GAGVSQSPRYKVTKRGQDVALRCDPISGHVSLYWYRQALGQGPEFLTYFNYEAQQDKSGLPNDRFSAERPEGSISTLTIQRTEQRDSAMYRCASSPFRSGANVLTFGAGSRLTVL.

The V call is TRBV28, the J call TRBJ2-7; no clear D. This CDR3 spans 12 amino acids. Germline values: CDR1 MDHEN, CDR2 SYDVKM. The germline V and J ends were trimmed by 2 bases and 6 bases, with 8 bases remaining between them. The CDR3 reads CASSLLVGEQYF. In DNA, the CDR3 is TGTGCCAGCAGTTTACTAGTGGGCGAGCAGTACTTC.

The chain uses TRBV19 and TRBJ1-5; maybe TRBD1 (6 bases). This CDR3 has 17 amino acids. Germline V gene lookup returns CDR1 LNHDA and CDR2 SQIVND (reference sequence). Trimming pared 3 bases from V and 3 bases from J, leaving 18 bases between. The CDR3 loop is CASSIGGGQRNNQPQHF. The CDR3 nucleotides are TGTGCCAGTAGTATCGGGGGGGGCCAGCGGAACAATCAGCCCCAGCATTTT. The variable domain in full, with the rest retrieved from reference TRBV19 and TRBJ1-5, is DGGITQSPKYLFRKEGQNVTLSCEQNLNHDAMYWYRQDPGQGLRLIYYSQIVNDFQKGDIAEGYSVSREKKESFPLTVTSAQKNPTAFYLCASSIGGGQRNNQPQHFGDGTRLSIL.

This sequence joins TRBV11-3 and TRBJ2-5; TRBD1 might be the D (5 bases). Germline values: CDR1 SGHNT, CDR2 YENEEA. CDR3 length equals 13 residues. V was cut by 3 bases and J by 5 bases, with 10 bases left in between. This CDR3 is CASSFQGTETQYF. The DNA of the CDR3 is TGTGCCAGCAGCTTCCAGGGTACGGAGACCCAGTACTTC.

This sequence joins TRBV6-5 and TRBJ2-7; the match to TRBD1 covers 9 bases. The V gene end was trimmed by 4 bases and the J gene end by 1 base; junction bases not matched to a gene: 8. This CDR3 has 16 amino acids. Germline V gives CDR1 MNHEY, CDR2 SVGAGI. In nucleotides, the CDR3 is TGTGCCAGCAGTTCCCTCACAGGGGGCGCTTCCTACGAGCAGTACTTC. Translated: CASSSLTGGASYEQYF.

This clone occurred a few times. J is TRBJ2-7 and V is TRBV5-8; TRBD2 matches at 10 bases. This CDR3 contains 14 residues. The germline V gene has CDR1 SGHTS and CDR2 YDEGEE. Trimming at V came to 3 bases and at J to 4 bases, leaving 4 bases not matched to a gene. CDR3 protein: CASSSSSGGYEQYF. The CDR3 DNA is TGTGCCAGCAGCTCATCTAGCGGGGGTTACGAGCAGTACTTC. The full variable domain, rest sourced from reference TRBV5-8 and TRBJ2-7, is EAGVTQSPTHLIKTRGQQATLRCSPISGHTSVYWYQQALGLGLQFLLWYDEGEERNRGNFPPRFSGRQFPNYSSELNVNALELEDSALYLCASSSSSGGYEQYFGPGTRLTVT.

V gene TRBV7-9 combines with J gene TRBJ2-3, with TRBD1 matching 9 bases. This CDR3 region has 19 residues. The V gene end was trimmed by 1 base and the J gene end by 2 bases; junction bases not matched to a gene: 13. Per germline, CDR1 SEHNR and CDR2 FQNEAQ (reference sequence). This CDR3 reads CASSLGGTGHRISTDTQYF. As DNA, the CDR3 is TGTGCCAGCAGCTTAGGAGGGACAGGGCATCGAATTTCCACAGATACGCAGTATTTT.

J is TRBJ2-1 and V is TRBV6-6; 10 bases are a match to TRBD2. Germline V gene data show CDR1 as MNHNY and CDR2 as SVGAGI (reference sequence). The V gene end was trimmed by 6 bases and the J gene end by 8 bases; junction bases not matched to a gene: 10. The CDR3 contains 15 residues. CDR3 bases: TGTGCCAGCAGCCTCCCCAGCGGGAGGGCCGATGAGCAGTTCTTC. Amino acids: CASSLPSGRADEQFF.

This clone was seen once. V is TRBV9 and J is TRBJ2-3; 11 bases map to TRBD2. The CDR3 runs to 16 residues. V dropped 0 bases and J dropped 4; count of bases not matched to a gene: 4. Germline CDR1 is SGDLS and CDR2 is YYNGEE. The CDR3 is CASSVEGSGRADTQYF. Written as DNA, the CDR3 is TGTGCCAGCAGCGTAGAAGGTAGCGGGAGGGCAGATACGCAGTATTTT.

This chain links TRBV4-1 with TRBJ2-7; D not resolved. The CDR3 consists of 15 residues. Trimming took off 0 bases at V and 1 base at J, with 10 bases between the two ends. CDR1 and CDR2 (germline): MGHRA, YSYEKL. CDR3 bases: TGCGCCAGCAGCCAAGAGAAGTTAGCTTCCTACGAGCAGTACTTC. Translation gives CASSQEKLASYEQYF.

This sequence joins TRBV5-1 and TRBJ2-7, with 14 bases identical to TRBD2. Trimming cost V 4 bases and J 4 bases; bases outside gene matches: 4. The length of the CDR3 is 15 residues. CDR1 and CDR2 from the germline V gene are SGHRS and YFSETQ. CDR3 protein: CASSLGLAGVYEQYF. CDR3 in DNA: TGCGCCAGCAGCCTGGGACTAGCGGGAGTATACGAGCAGTACTTC.

The J gene is TRBJ2-3, the V gene TRBV29-1; 7 nucleotides match TRBD2. Unmatched junction bases numbered 12, after V lost 3 bases and J lost 6 bases. This CDR3 comprises 15 residues. Germline values: CDR1 SQVTM, CDR2 ANQGSEA. Written as DNA, the CDR3 is TGCAGCGTTGACCTAAGCGGGATGGGGGGTGATACGCAGTATTTT. This encodes CSVDLSGMGGDTQYF.

The table lists this clone with a few counts. The chain couples TRBV10-1 to TRBJ1-1; D gene unclear. This CDR3 contains 15 residues. The germline CDR1 and CDR2 sequences are WNHNN and SYGVQD (reference sequence). The V and J ends lost 5 bases and 2 bases respectively, with 15 bases between them. CDR3 sequence (DNA): TGCGCCAGCAGTTTTCGAAAAGACCCAAACACTGAAGCTTTCTTT. Amino acid sequence: CASSFRKDPNTEAFF.

The gene calls are TRBV6-6 and TRBJ1-4, with 7 bases that match TRBD1. V lost 6 bases, J lost 4 bases, and 8 bases stayed unmatched. CDR3 length equals 15 residues. Germline V gives CDR1 MNHNY, CDR2 SVGAGI (reference sequence). The CDR3 coding sequence is TGTGCCAGCAGACCCAGGGGACAGCGTAATGAAAAACTGTTTTTT. Its translation: CASRPRGQRNEKLFF.

The rearrangement links TRBV13 to TRBJ2-5; TRBD1 agrees at 9 bases. The germline V gene encodes CDR1 PRHDT and CDR2 FYEKMQ (reference sequence). The V and J ends lost 3 bases and 0 bases, in that order; junction bases with no gene match: 8. CDR3 length: 17 amino acids. The CDR3 here is CASSFGTGSPNQETQYF. The CDR3 DNA sequence: TGTGCCAGCAGCTTCGGGACAGGGAGCCCGAACCAAGAGACCCAGTACTTC.

The CDR3 nucleotides read TGTGCCAGCCGAAGGTCGGGCTTTGGTGATACGCAGTATTTT. It specifies CASRRSGFGDTQYF. The rearrangement uses TRBV27 and TRBJ2-3; D unclear. V was shortened by 8 bases and J by 6 bases, with 18 bases between the two germline ends. This CDR3 region has 14 residues. Per the germline V gene, CDR1 is MNHEY and CDR2 is SMNVEV (reference sequence).

V usage is TRBV29-1 and J usage is TRBJ2-3; 10 bases align to TRBD2. This CDR3 contains 17 residues. Germline V gives CDR1 SQVTM, CDR2 ANQGSEA. The junction had 8 bases not matched to a gene; V was cut back by 0 bases and J by 2 bases. Here the CDR3 reads CSVEDRASGGLTDTQYF. The CDR3 nucleotides are TGCAGCGTTGAAGATCGGGCTAGCGGGGGCCTCACAGATACGCAGTATTTT.

This clone showed up just once. The V and J genes are TRBV6-1 and TRBJ2-2; D may correspond to TRBD1 or TRBD2 (5 bases each). Trimming pared 4 bases from V and 6 bases from J, leaving 15 bases between. Germline V gene lookup returns CDR1 MNHNS and CDR2 SASEGT. This CDR3 spans 15 amino acids. CDR3 sequence reads: CASSGGTIGPGELFF. The CDR3 coding sequence is TGTGCCAGCAGTGGAGGGACGATAGGCCCCGGGGAGCTGTTTTTT.

The V and J genes are TRBV11-2 and TRBJ1-1; D might be TRBD1 (5 bases). CDR1 SGHAT and CDR2 FQNNGV come from the germline V gene. The CDR3 is made up of 16 amino acids. Deletions cut 5 bases from V and 1 base from J, with 17 bases between. CDR3 coding DNA: TGTGCCAGCAGCCCCAGTCGGGGGATGAGGAACACTGAAGCTTTCTTT. This encodes CASSPSRGMRNTEAFF.

The chain recombines TRBV19 with TRBJ1-2; 7 nucleotides match TRBD1. With V trimmed by 4 bases and J by 8 bases, 13 bases remained unmatched. Germline CDR1 and CDR2: LNHDA and SQIVND (reference sequence). The CDR3 extends over 15 amino acids. The CDR3, as DNA: TGTGCCAGTAGTACCGGTGAGGGGGCTCCCTACGGCTACACCTTC. Protein sequence: CASSTGEGAPYGYTF.

V is TRBV5-1 and J is TRBJ2-1; 10 nucleotides line up with TRBD1. This CDR3 contains 16 residues. J lost 4 bases, V lost 0 bases, and 4 bases had no gene match. The V gene's germline CDR1 is SGHRS and CDR2 YFSETQ. The CDR3 region is CASSLGQGARYNEQFF. Here the CDR3 DNA reads TGCGCCAGCAGCTTGGGACAGGGGGCGAGGTACAATGAGCAGTTCTTC.

As to this clone: Compared with germline, one end of the junction differs, possibly owing to a read error. This chain joins TRBV6-5 and TRBJ1-1; D uncertain. The CDR3 has 11 amino acids. In germline, CDR1 is MNHEY, CDR2 SVGAGI. In DNA, the CDR3 is TGTGCCAGCAGTAACTCGGCTGAAGCTTTCTTT. Translating gives CASSNSAEAFF.

The rearrangement joins TRBV27 to TRBJ1-2; 9 positions agree with TRBD1. V shed 0 bases and J 4 bases; nucleotides not matched to a gene: 12. The V gene's germline CDR1 is MNHEY and CDR2 SMNVEV (reference sequence). CDR3 length: 18 residues. The CDR3 nucleotides are TGTGCCAGCAGTTTATCTTCCGGGACAGGGAACCCCTCCTATGGCTACACCTTC. Amino acid sequence: CASSLSSGTGNPSYGYTF.